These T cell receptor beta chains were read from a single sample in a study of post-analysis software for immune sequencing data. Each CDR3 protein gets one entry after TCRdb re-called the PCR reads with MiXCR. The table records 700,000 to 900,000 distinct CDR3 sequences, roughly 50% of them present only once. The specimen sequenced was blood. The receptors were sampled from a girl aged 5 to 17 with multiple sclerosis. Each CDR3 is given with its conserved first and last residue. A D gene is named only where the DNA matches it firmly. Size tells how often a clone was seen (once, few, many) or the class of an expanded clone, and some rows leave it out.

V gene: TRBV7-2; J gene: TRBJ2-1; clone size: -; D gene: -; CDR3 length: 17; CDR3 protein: CASSLSGGQRVYNEQFF; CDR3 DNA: TGTGCCAGCAGCTTATCTGGTGGACAGAGGGTATACAATGAGCAGTTCTTC
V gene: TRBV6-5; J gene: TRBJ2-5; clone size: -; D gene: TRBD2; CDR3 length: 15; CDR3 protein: CASSWGLAEYNEQYF; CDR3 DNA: TGTGCCAGCAGTTGGGGACTAGCGGAGTACAATGAGCAGTACTTC
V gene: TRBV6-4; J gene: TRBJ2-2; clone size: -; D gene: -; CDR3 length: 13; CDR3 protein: CASSDYAFGELFF; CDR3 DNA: TGTGCCAGCAGTGACTATGCGTTTGGGGAGCTGTTTTTT
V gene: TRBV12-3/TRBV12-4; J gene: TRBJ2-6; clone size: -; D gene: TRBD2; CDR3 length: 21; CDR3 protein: CASNPGTSGRGVISGANVLTF; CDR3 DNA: TGTGCCAGCAACCCCGGGACTAGCGGGAGGGGGGTTATCTCTGGGGCCAACGTCCTGACTTTC
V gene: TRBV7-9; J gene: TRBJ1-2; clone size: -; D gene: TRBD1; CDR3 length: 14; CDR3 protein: CASSLVGTATGYTF; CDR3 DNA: TGTGCCAGTAGCTTAGTGGGGACAGCCACGGGCTACACCTTC
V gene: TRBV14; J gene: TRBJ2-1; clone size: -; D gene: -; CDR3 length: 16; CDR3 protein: CASSPRVRTGYNEQFF; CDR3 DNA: TGTGCCAGCAGCCCAAGGGTCCGGACGGGCTACAATGAGCAGTTCTTC
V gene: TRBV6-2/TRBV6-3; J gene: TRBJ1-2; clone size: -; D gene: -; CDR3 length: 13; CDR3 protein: CASSYSGELSYTF; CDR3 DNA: TGTGCCAGCAGTTACTCAGGGGAGCTCAGCTACACCTTC
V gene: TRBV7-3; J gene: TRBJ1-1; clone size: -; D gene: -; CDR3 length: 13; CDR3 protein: CASSHGLNTEAFF; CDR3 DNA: TGTGCCAGCAGTCATGGCCTGAACACTGAAGCTTTCTTT
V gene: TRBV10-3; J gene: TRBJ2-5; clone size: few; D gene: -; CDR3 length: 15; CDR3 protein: CAISEPGVQQETQYF; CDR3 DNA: TGTGCCATCAGTGAGCCGGGCGTCCAACAAGAGACCCAGTACTTC
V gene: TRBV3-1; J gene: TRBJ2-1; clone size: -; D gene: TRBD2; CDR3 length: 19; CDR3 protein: CASSRRTSGRARERDEQFF; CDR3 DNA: TGTGCCAGCAGCCGGAGGACTAGCGGGAGGGCCAGGGAACGGGATGAGCAGTTCTTC
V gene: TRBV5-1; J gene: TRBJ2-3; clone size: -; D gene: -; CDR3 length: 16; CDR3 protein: CASSLVGDTSTDTQYF; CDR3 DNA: TGCGCCAGCAGCTTGGTGGGTGATACTAGCACAGATACGCAGTATTTT
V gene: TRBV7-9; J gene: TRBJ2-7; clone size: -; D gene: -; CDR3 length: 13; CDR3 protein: CASISAGSYEQYF; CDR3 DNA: TGTGCCAGCATATCAGCAGGCTCCTACGAGCAGTACTTC
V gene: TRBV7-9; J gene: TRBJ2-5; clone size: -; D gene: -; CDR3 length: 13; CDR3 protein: CASSVGWQETQYF; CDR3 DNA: TGTGCCAGCAGCGTTGGATGGCAAGAGACCCAGTACTTC
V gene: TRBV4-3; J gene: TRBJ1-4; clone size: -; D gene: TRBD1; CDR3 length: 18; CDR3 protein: CASSQDYPGGGLHEKLFF; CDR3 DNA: TGCGCCAGCAGCCAAGACTACCCAGGGGGCGGTCTTCATGAAAAACTGTTTTTT
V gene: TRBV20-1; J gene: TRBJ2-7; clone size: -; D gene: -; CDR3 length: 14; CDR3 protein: CSARRLVASPEQYF; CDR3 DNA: TGCAGTGCTAGGAGACTAGTGGCTTCCCCCGAGCAGTACTTC
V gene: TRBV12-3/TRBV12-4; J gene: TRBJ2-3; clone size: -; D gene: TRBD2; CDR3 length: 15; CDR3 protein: CASSTLAGNTDTQYF; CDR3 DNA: TGTGCCAGCAGTACCCTAGCGGGAAACACAGATACGCAGTATTTT
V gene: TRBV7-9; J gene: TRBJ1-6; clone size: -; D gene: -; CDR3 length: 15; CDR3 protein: CASSRGGVGDSPLHF; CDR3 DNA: TGTGCCAGCAGCCGCGGAGGGGTGGGGGATTCACCCCTCCACTTT
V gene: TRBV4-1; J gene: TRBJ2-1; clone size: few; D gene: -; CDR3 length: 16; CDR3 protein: CAGSQGLASSYNEQFF; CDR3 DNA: TGCGCCGGCAGCCAAGGCTTGGCCAGCTCCTACAATGAGCAGTTCTTC
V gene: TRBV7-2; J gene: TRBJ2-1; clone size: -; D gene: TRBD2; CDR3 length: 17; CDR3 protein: CASSPRPGLAGNNEQFF; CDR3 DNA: TGTGCCAGCAGCCCCCGTCCCGGACTAGCGGGTAACAATGAGCAGTTCTTC
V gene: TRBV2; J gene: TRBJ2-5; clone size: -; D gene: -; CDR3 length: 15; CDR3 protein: CASSPISANQETQYF; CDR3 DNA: TGTGCCAGCAGCCCCATCTCGGCAAACCAAGAGACCCAGTACTTC
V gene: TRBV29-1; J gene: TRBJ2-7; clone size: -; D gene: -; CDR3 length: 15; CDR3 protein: CSAAGGLLSSYEQYF; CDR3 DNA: TGCAGCGCCGCGGGCGGACTACTCTCCTCCTACGAGCAGTACTTC
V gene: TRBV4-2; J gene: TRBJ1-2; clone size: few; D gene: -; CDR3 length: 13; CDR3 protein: CASSQDAAIGYTF; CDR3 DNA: TGTGCCAGCAGCCAAGATGCGGCCATTGGCTACACCTTC
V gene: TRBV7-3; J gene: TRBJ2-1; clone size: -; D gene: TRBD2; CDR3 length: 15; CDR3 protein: CASSPRGGRENEQFF; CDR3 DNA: TGTGCCAGCAGCCCGCGGGGCGGGAGGGAGAATGAGCAGTTCTTC
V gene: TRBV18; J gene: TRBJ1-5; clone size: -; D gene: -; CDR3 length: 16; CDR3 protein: CASSPDRSSNNQPQHF; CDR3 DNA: TGTGCCAGCTCACCCGACAGAAGTAGCAACAATCAGCCCCAGCATTTT
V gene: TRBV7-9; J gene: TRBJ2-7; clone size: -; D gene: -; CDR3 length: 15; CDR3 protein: CASSPTGIPSYEQYF; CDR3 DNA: TGTGCCAGCAGCCCAACGGGGATCCCCTCATACGAGCAGTACTTC